This T cell receptor beta chain came from a study of identical twins. General study results and limits: These conclusions were based on statistical analysis (cross-sectional, not following the same donors). Models underpredicted monozygotic twin sharing of out-of-frame TCR alpha. Twins showed weaker excess sharing in their beta out-of-frame sequences.

A universal primer site was created by template switching, with the cDNA bearing unique molecular identifiers. TCRdb independently ran MiXCR on the 5' RACE reads; one entry per CDR3 protein. Of about 700,000 distinct CDR3 sequences in the sample, 6.1% are singletons; the top ten hold around 1.7%. This clonotype turned up a few times. Antigen: not known. The J segment lost 4 bases and the V segment lost 4 bases, leaving 4 bases of the junction unmatched. The length of the CDR3 is 14 residues. Per germline, CDR1 SGHRS and CDR2 YFSETQ. The sample taken for sequencing was naive T cells sorted from blood. The receptor comes from a man younger than 30 in good health. The rearrangement links TRBV5-1 to TRBJ2-5, with TRBD1 identical over 10 bases. The CDR3 DNA follows: TGCGCCAGCAGCAATGGACAGGGGGGAGAGACCCAGTACTTC. It codes for CASSNGQGGETQYF.